The 4 T cell receptor beta chains below were found in one sample sequenced in a study of blood T cell repertoires in COVID-19. Only in-frame clones appear in the TCRdb table, and some are missing; sequencing was by immunoSEQ multiplex PCR. The sample gives 200,000 or so clones, roughly 80% of which show up once; about 12% is in the top ten. The sequencing sample was made of peripheral blood. Source of these receptors: a woman over 75 with COVID-19, enrolled during active disease.

The chain carries TRBV7-9 and TRBJ1-6, with TRBD1 matching over 8 bases. This CDR3 is 16 amino acids long. The germline V gene has CDR1 SEHNR and CDR2 FQNEAQ (reference sequence). With 2 bases clipped from V and 7 bases from J, the junction kept 7 bases outside the gene matches. CDR3 amino acids: CASSLRGTGLNSPLHF. CDR3 nucleotides: TGTGCCAGCAGCTTACGGGGGACAGGATTAAATTCACCCCTCCACTTT.

The J gene is TRBJ1-1, the V gene TRBV2; 7 bases align to TRBD1. Germline values: CDR1 SNHLY, CDR2 FYNNEI. The CDR3 is 13 residues long. The V and J ends lost 5 bases and 6 bases, in that order; junction bases with no gene match: 6. In DNA form, the CDR3 reads TGTGCCAGCAGTCTCGAGCAGGGGGCTGAAGCTTTCTTT. Its translation is CASSLEQGAEAFF. Full variable domain (rest looked up from reference TRBV2 and TRBJ1-1): EPEVTQTPSHQVTQMGQEVILRCVPISNHLYFYWYRQILGQKVEFLVSFYNNEISEKSEIFDDQFSVERPDGSNFTLKIRSTKLEDSAMYFCASSLEQGAEAFFGQGTRLTVV.

This clone appeared once. This chain uses TRBV11-1 with TRBJ2-3, with D possibly matching TRBD2 (6 bases). The CDR3 consists of 16 residues. CDR1 is SGHAT and CDR2 is FQDESV in the germline V gene (reference sequence). Trimming took 8 bases from V and 0 from J, leaving 18 bases between them. The chain's CDR3 is CASSKWAGGSTDTQYF. CDR3 coding DNA: TGTGCCAGCTCCAAATGGGCCGGGGGAAGCACAGATACGCAGTATTTT.

The V and J genes are TRBV7-8 and TRBJ2-7, with 7 bases aligning to TRBD1. The CDR3 runs 16 residues. The V gene's germline CDR1 is SGHVS and CDR2 FQNEAQ. V shed 5 bases, J shed 0 bases, and the junction held 10 bases outside the gene matches. The CDR3 coding sequence is TGTGCCAGCAGCACGGGGACAGCCACGGCCTCCTACGAGCAGTACTTC. Encoded protein: CASSTGTATASYEQYF.